This T cell receptor (beta chain) was sequenced for a study of identical twins. Each CDR3 protein is one row after TCRdb ran MiXCR on the 5' RACE reads. Seen here are about 210,000 distinct CDR3 sequences, over 8% observed once, and the top ten hold roughly 5%. In its sample, this clonotype ranks as medium-sized (0.01 to 0.1%). The sample was memory (CD45RO+) T cells sorted from blood. This TCR was sampled from a woman under 30 in good health.

In nucleotides, the CDR3 is TGCAGTGCTAGAGATCCTACAGCAGGAAAGGATACGCAGTATTTT. Translation: CSARDPTAGKDTQYF. The chain couples TRBV20-1 to TRBJ2-3, with no clear D. Germline loops: CDR1 DFQATT, CDR2 SNEGSKA (reference sequence). V dropped 0 bases and J dropped 6 bases, with 16 bases sitting between them. The CDR3 sequence is 15 residues long.